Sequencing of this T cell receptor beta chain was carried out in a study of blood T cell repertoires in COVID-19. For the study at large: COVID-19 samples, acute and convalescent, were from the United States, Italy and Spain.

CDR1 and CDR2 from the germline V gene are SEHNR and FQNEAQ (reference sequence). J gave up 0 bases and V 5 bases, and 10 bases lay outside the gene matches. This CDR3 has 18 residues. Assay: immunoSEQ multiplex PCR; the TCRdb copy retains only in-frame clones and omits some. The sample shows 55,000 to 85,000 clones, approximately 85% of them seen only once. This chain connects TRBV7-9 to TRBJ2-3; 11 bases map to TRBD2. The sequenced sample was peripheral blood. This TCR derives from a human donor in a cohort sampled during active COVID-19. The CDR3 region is CASSAGLAGYTSTDTQYF. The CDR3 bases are TGTGCCAGCAGCGCCGGACTAGCGGGCTACACTAGCACAGATACGCAGTATTTT.